These T cell receptor beta chains were read from a single sample in a study of T cell responses to AZD1222 COVID-19 vaccine. Method: immunoSEQ multiplex PCR; TCRdb's copy keeps in-frame clones and lacks some. The sample lists more than 95,000 clones; roughly 88% were seen once. The sample was peripheral blood, taken on day 0 of AZD1222 vaccination. These receptors came from an adult in good health. Each CDR3 is given with its conserved first and last residue. D genes are given only for firm matches. Clone size is stated in some rows and not others, as once, few, many or a class when expanded.

NA	TRBV28	NA	TRBJ1-2	CASSGGGQLHYGYTF	TGTGCCAGCAGTGGGGGAGGACAGTTGCATTATGGCTACACCTTC
NA	TRBV13	NA	TRBJ2-3	CASSPRGGTQYF	TGTGCCAGCAGCCCGAGGGGGGGTACGCAGTATTTT
NA	TRBV6-5	NA	TRBJ1-1	CASSYFTEAFF	TGTGCCAGCAGTTATTTCACTGAAGCTTTCTTT
NA	TRBV7-2	NA	TRBJ2-7	CASSPRYEQYF	TGTGCCAGCAGTCCTCGCTACGAGCAGTACTTC
TRBD1	TRBV9	NA	TRBJ1-1	CASSKGGTGGRIAEAFF	TGTGCCAGCAGCAAAGGAGGGACAGGTGGAAGAATCGCTGAAGCTTTCTTT
TRBD2	TRBV9	NA	TRBJ2-5	CASSPGGGRAQETQYF	TGTGCCAGCAGCCCCGGGGGGGGAAGGGCCCAAGAGACCCAGTACTTC
NA	TRBV29-1	NA	TRBJ1-2	CSVTGAGYGYTF	TGCAGCGTGACCGGGGCAGGCTATGGCTACACCTTC
NA	TRBV4-2	NA	TRBJ1-1	CASSQRSTNTEAFF	TGTGCCAGCAGCCAGCGGTCCACGAACACTGAAGCTTTCTTT
TRBD2	TRBV27	NA	TRBJ2-7	CASSLPTLSGDEQYF	TGTGCCAGCAGTCTACCAACCCTAAGCGGGGACGAGCAGTACTTC
NA	TRBV18	NA	TRBJ1-1	CASSTVEGDTEAFF	TGTGCCAGCTCGACGGTAGAGGGGGACACTGAAGCTTTCTTT
TRBD1	TRBV6-1	NA	TRBJ2-4	CASSDPGQGIQYF	TGTGCCAGCAGTGACCCGGGACAGGGGATTCAGTACTTC
NA	TRBV7-2	NA	TRBJ2-3	CASSLLTDTQYF	TGTGCCAGCAGCTTATTAACTGATACGCAGTATTTT
NA	TRBV21-1	few	TRBJ2-5	CASSKSVTLWETQYF	TGTGCCAGCAGCAAAAGTGTAACCCTGTGGGAGACCCAGTACTTC
NA	TRBV6-1	NA	TRBJ1-2	CASSEAGGGNYGYTF	TGTGCCAGCAGTGAGGCTGGGGGAGGGAACTATGGCTACACCTTC
NA	TRBV25-1	medium-sized	TRBJ2-3	CASSEYAGSTDTQYF	TGTGCCAGCAGTGAATACGCAGGTAGCACAGATACGCAGTATTTT
TRBD1	TRBV28	NA	TRBJ1-4	CASSRGDRGNEKLFF	TGTGCCAGCAGCCGAGGGGACAGGGGTAATGAAAAACTGTTTTTT
NA	TRBV27	NA	TRBJ1-5	CASSFGREGNQPQHF	TGTGCCAGCAGTTTCGGCAGAGAGGGCAATCAGCCCCAGCATTTT
TRBD1	TRBV27	once	TRBJ1-5	CASSTGGSNQPQHF	TGTGCCAGCAGCACAGGGGGTAGCAATCAGCCCCAGCATTTT
NA	TRBV7-2	NA	TRBJ2-3	CASSPVGVFTDTQYF	TGTGCCAGCAGCCCCGTAGGGGTCTTCACAGATACGCAGTATTTT
NA	TRBV12-3/TRBV12-4	NA	TRBJ2-5	CASSLEQGGTQYF	TGTGCCAGCAGTTTAGAACAGGGCGGGACCCAGTACTTC
NA	TRBV6-2/TRBV6-3	NA	TRBJ1-2	CASSRQKDGYTF	TGTGCCAGCAGTCGACAGAAGGATGGCTACACCTTC
TRBD1	TRBV12-3/TRBV12-4	NA	TRBJ1-1	CASSPRQGMEAFF	TGTGCCAGCAGTCCAAGACAGGGCATGGAAGCTTTCTTT
TRBD1	TRBV9	NA	TRBJ1-4	CASSGSGQFAEKLFF	TGTGCCAGCAGCGGGTCGGGACAGTTCGCTGAAAAACTGTTTTTT
TRBD2	TRBV9	NA	TRBJ2-1	CASSVEGLATPAYNEQFF	TGTGCCAGCAGCGTAGAGGGACTAGCAACTCCTGCCTACAATGAGCAGTTCTTC
NA	TRBV4-1	NA	TRBJ1-1	CASSQVGTMNTEAFF	TGCGCCAGCAGCCAAGTGGGGACAATGAACACTGAAGCTTTCTTT
TRBD1	TRBV7-9	few	TRBJ2-7	CASSSLRDRRVEQYF	TGTGCCAGCAGCTCTCTCCGGGACAGGCGGGTTGAGCAGTACTTC
TRBD2	TRBV19	NA	TRBJ2-1	CASSIGPSGSYNEQFF	TGTGCCAGTAGTATAGGTCCTAGCGGCTCCTACAATGAGCAGTTCTTC
TRBD1	TRBV6-4	NA	TRBJ1-6	CASSTPGTGEESPLHF	TGTGCCAGCAGTACTCCCGGGACAGGGGAAGAATCACCCCTCCACTTT
TRBD2	TRBV9	NA	TRBJ2-3	CASSDPGVTGGLTDTQYF	TGTGCCAGCAGCGACCCGGGGGTAACGGGGGGGCTAACAGATACGCAGTATTTT
NA	TRBV5-1	NA	TRBJ1-1	CASSQTVNTEAFF	TGCGCCAGCAGCCAGACAGTGAACACTGAAGCTTTCTTT
TRBD1	TRBV5-1	NA	TRBJ2-3	CASNTGDTDTQYF	TGCGCCAGTAATACAGGGGACACAGATACGCAGTATTTT
TRBD1	TRBV29-1	NA	TRBJ1-2	CSVTDRDYGYTF	TGCAGCGTGACGGACAGGGACTATGGCTACACCTTC
NA	TRBV2	NA	TRBJ1-6	CASSRPWGASDSPLHF	TGTGCCAGCAGCCGCCCTTGGGGGGCGTCGGATTCACCCCTCCACTTT
NA	TRBV7-3	NA	TRBJ1-5	CASSTGSNQPQHF	TGTGCCAGCAGCACAGGGAGCAATCAGCCCCAGCATTTT
NA	TRBV10-1	NA	TRBJ1-3	CASSLDLTGNTIYF	TGCGCCAGCAGTTTGGACCTAACGGGAAACACCATATATTTT
NA	TRBV19	NA	TRBJ2-2	CASSILDSSNTGELFF	TGTGCCAGTAGTATTTTGGACAGCTCTAACACCGGGGAGCTGTTTTTT
NA	TRBV28	NA	TRBJ1-4	CASSLQGDSEKLFF	TGTGCCAGCAGTTTACAGGGAGACAGTGAAAAACTGTTTTTT
TRBD1	TRBV4-1	NA	TRBJ1-5	CASSQPGQASFNQPQHF	TGCGCCAGCAGCCAGCCAGGACAGGCGTCCTTCAATCAGCCCCAGCATTTT
TRBD2	TRBV6-1	NA	TRBJ2-2	CASSERGGHSGELFF	TGTGCCAGCAGTGAGCGGGGGGGCCACTCCGGGGAGCTGTTTTTT
NA	TRBV2	NA	TRBJ1-1	CASSVDSFTEAFF	TGTGCCAGCAGTGTCGATTCTTTCACTGAAGCTTTCTTT
NA	TRBV18	NA	TRBJ2-5	CASSQGYQETQYF	TGTGCCAGCTCGCAGGGGTACCAAGAGACCCAGTACTTC
TRBD1	TRBV5-1	NA	TRBJ2-7	CASRTGTHEQYF	TGCGCCAGCAGGACAGGGACGCACGAGCAGTACTTC
TRBD1	TRBV10-3	once	TRBJ1-4	CAIGGGQGGEKLFF	TGTGCCATCGGGGGGGGACAGGGCGGCGAAAAACTGTTTTTT
NA	TRBV30	NA	TRBJ2-5	CAWDGGSETQYF	TGTGCCTGGGACGGGGGCTCAGAGACCCAGTACTTC
NA	TRBV5-1	once	TRBJ2-5	CASSPTRPGDTETQYF	TGCGCCAGCAGCCCGACCCGCCCAGGGGATACGGAGACCCAGTACTTC
NA	TRBV10-2	once	TRBJ1-1	CASSELNTEAFF	TGCGCCAGCAGTGAACTGAACACTGAAGCTTTCTTT
TRBD1	TRBV19	NA	TRBJ1-2	CASSTPWTGGHGYTF	TGTGCCAGTAGTACCCCCTGGACAGGGGGCCATGGCTACACCTTC
NA	TRBV28	NA	TRBJ1-2	CASRSTGRYGYTF	TGTGCCAGCAGATCGACAGGCCGCTATGGCTACACCTTC
TRBD1	TRBV29-1	once	TRBJ1-1	CSVQGQHTEAFF	TGCAGCGTACAGGGACAGCACACTGAAGCTTTCTTT
TRBD2	TRBV9	NA	TRBJ2-3	CASSERLAGGSTDTQYF	TGTGCCAGCAGCGAAAGACTAGCGGGGGGAAGCACAGATACGCAGTATTTT
TRBD1	TRBV5-1	NA	TRBJ2-7	CASSLNSGTGAYEQYF	TGCGCCAGCAGCTTGAATAGCGGGACAGGGGCCTACGAGCAGTACTTC
NA	TRBV2	NA	TRBJ1-2	CASTEAGRTNYGYTF	TGTGCCAGCACTGAAGCCGGACGGACTAACTATGGCTACACCTTC
NA	TRBV6-6	NA	TRBJ2-7	CASSPQDRYEQYF	TGTGCCAGCAGTCCCCAAGACCGCTACGAGCAGTACTTC
TRBD1	TRBV30	NA	TRBJ1-2	CAWSATGGGYTF	TGTGCCTGGAGTGCTACAGGGGGTGGCTACACCTTC
TRBD1	TRBV7-2	NA	TRBJ2-7	CASSLAGTGDFPYEQYF	TGTGCCAGCAGCTTAGCTGGGACAGGGGACTTCCCCTACGAGCAGTACTTC
TRBD2	TRBV5-1	NA	TRBJ2-7	CASSYGTSGVYEQYF	TGCGCCAGCAGCTATGGGACTAGCGGGGTGTACGAGCAGTACTTC
NA	TRBV5-4	once	TRBJ2-1	CASSLPSGGNEQFF	TGTGCCAGCAGCCTCCCCTCAGGTGGCAATGAGCAGTTCTTC
NA	TRBV3-1/TRBV3-2	NA	TRBJ2-1	CASSPLEVYNEQFF	TGTGCCAGCAGCCCTCTCGAGGTCTACAATGAGCAGTTCTTC
TRBD1	TRBV6-5	once	TRBJ2-5	CASRRGTGGETQYF	TGTGCCAGCAGACGTGGGACAGGGGGAGAGACCCAGTACTTC
TRBD1	TRBV4-3	NA	TRBJ2-7	CASSQDGQGVGKQYF	TGCGCCAGCAGCCAAGACGGCCAGGGGGTGGGAAAGCAGTACTTC